The present T cell receptor (beta chain) was sequenced within a study of regulatory T cells in long-lasting Graves disease. The germline gives CDR1 PRHDT, CDR2 FYEKMQ (reference sequence). With 5 bases clipped from V and 7 bases from J, the junction kept 13 bases outside the gene matches. The CDR3 sequence is 15 residues long. Arm-PCR of CDR3 regions with iRepertoire HTBI primers generated TCR beta libraries. TCRdb called the multiplex PCR reads again in MiXCR, with one record for every CDR3 protein. The sample contains roughly 700,000 distinct CDR3 sequences, approximately 31% of which appear only once. Stated time point: persistent/refractory GD, antithyroid drugs over 5 years with positive TRAb. PBMCs were the source of the RNA used for TCR sequencing. Patients with Graves' disease were diagnosed by American Thyroid Association guidelines.

This sequence joins TRBV13 and TRBJ1-2, with 7 positions matching TRBD1. The source of this sequence is a female donor with Graves disease. The material was peripheral blood mononuclear cells (PBMCs), obtained when the disease was refractory, from a patient treated with antithyroid drugs. For the CDR3, the DNA is TGTGCCAGCAGCACCTGGACAGGTCGGGGCACTGGCTACACCTTC. Protein sequence: CASSTWTGRGTGYTF.